The T cell receptor (beta chain) under discussion was sequenced for a study of radiotherapy plus CTLA-4 blockade in lung cancer. Overall study findings and caveats: Early blood T cell clone changes and increased post-radiation serum interferon-beta were reportedly the strongest response predictors.

The CDR3 sequence is 16 residues long. Trimming removed 5 bases from V and 8 bases from J; junction bases left unmatched: 10. Germline CDR1 is SGHVS and CDR2 is FQNEAQ. The study gave focal radiation plus ipilimumab CTLA-4 blockade to patients with chemo-refractory metastatic non-small-cell lung cancer. The protocol was immunoSEQ multiplex PCR, while the TCRdb copy is restricted to in-frame clones and leaves out a portion. Of about 120,000 clones listed, 78% are singletons. A note on this clone: What it recognizes is unknown.

The sample here was peripheral blood, taken from a patient treated with radiotherapy plus ipilimumab. The TCR was taken from a human donor with non-small cell lung cancer who had a partial response to radiotherapy plus ipilimumab. The rearrangement uses TRBV7-8 and TRBJ1-5; TRBD1 matches 12 bases. CDR3 coding DNA: TGTGCCAGCAGCGCGGGGACAGGGGGCAACCGGGAGCCCCAGCATTTT. Translation: CASSAGTGGNREPQHF. The variable domain in full, with the rest retrieved from reference TRBV7-8 and TRBJ1-5, is GAGVSQSPRYKVAKRGQDVALRCDPISGHVSLFWYQQALGQGPEFLTYFQNEAQLDKSGLPSDRFFAERPEGSVSTLKIQRTQQEDSAVYLCASSAGTGGNREPQHFGDGTRLSIL.